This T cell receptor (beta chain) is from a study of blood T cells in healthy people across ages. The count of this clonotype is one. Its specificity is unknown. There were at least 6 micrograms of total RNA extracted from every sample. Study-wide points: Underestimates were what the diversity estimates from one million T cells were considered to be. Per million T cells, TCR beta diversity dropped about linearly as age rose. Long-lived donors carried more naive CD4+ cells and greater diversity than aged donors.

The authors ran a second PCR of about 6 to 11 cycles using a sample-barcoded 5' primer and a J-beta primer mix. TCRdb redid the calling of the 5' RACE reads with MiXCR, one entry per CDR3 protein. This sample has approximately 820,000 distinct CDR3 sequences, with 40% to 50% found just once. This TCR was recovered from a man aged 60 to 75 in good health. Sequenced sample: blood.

Written as DNA, the CDR3 is TGCGCCAGCAGCCCCAGGGGATTTGTTGAAAAACTGTTTTTT. This sequence encodes CASSPRGFVEKLFF. This chain uses TRBV5-1 with TRBJ1-4; D may be TRBD1 (6 bases). This CDR3 has 14 amino acids. Germline CDR1 and CDR2: SGHRS and YFSETQ. Between the trimmed V and J ends, which lost 4 bases and 7 bases, there was a span of 14 bases.